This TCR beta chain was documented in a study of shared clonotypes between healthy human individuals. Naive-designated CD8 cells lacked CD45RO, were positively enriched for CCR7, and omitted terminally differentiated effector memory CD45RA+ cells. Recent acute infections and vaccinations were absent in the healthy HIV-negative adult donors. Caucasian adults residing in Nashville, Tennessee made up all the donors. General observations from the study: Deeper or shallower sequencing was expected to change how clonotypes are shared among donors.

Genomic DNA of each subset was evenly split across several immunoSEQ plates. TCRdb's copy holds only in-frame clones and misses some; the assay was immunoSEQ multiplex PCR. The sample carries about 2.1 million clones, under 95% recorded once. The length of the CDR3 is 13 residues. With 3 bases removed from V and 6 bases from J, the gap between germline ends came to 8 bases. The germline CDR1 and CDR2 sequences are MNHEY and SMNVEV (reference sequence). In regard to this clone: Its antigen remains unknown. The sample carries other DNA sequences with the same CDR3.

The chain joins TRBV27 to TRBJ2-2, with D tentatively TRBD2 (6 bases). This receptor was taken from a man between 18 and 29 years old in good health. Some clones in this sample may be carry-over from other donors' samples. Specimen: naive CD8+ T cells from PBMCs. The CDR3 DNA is TGTGCCAGCAGTTTGCGGGGCGCCGGGGAGCTGTTTTTT. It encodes CASSLRGAGELFF.